This TCR beta chain comes out of a study of T cells in Graves' hyperthyroidism and ophthalmopathy. Study-wide results and limits: A model using 13 V-J features told ophthalmopathy apart from stable hyperthyroidism. Most thyroid clonotypes expanded above 0.001 appeared in blood too.

Template material for amplifying TCR beta CDR3 regions consisted of RNA transcripts. HTBI primers drove first-round RT-PCR of the TCR CDR3. One entry per CDR3 protein, called by TCRdb with MiXCR from the multiplex PCR reads. Altogether 650,000 to 800,000 distinct CDR3 sequences are present, approximately 42% being singletons, with the ten largest covering 7% to 7.5%. The J segment lost 0 bases and the V segment lost 3 bases, leaving 4 bases of the junction unmatched. Germline V CDR1 and CDR2: PRHDT, FYEKMQ (reference sequence). The CDR3 spans 15 residues. A remark on this clonotype: Its antigen is as yet unknown.

The sequence was obtained from an adult man with Graves' disease, either hyperthyroidism or ophthalmopathy (not recorded which). Sequenced material: peripheral blood or thyroid tissue (not recorded which). The chain has TRBV13 and TRBJ1-1; 7 bases map to TRBD1. The CDR3 sequence: CASSFAGGVNTEAFF. The CDR3 DNA sequence: TGTGCCAGCAGCTTTGCAGGGGGAGTGAACACTGAAGCTTTCTTT. Complete variable domain (other parts from reference TRBV13 and TRBJ1-1): AAGVIQSPRHLIKEKRETATLKCYPIPRHDTVYWYQQGPGQDPQFLISFYEKMQSDKGSIPDRFSAQQFSDYHSELNMSSLELGDSALYFCASSFAGGVNTEAFFGQGTRLTVV.